This T cell receptor (beta chain) is from a study of blood T cell repertoires in COVID-19. Study background: Sample material is recorded as cDNA or gDNA derived from T cells, B-cell-depleted T cells, or PBMCs.

The V gene's germline CDR1 is LGHDT and CDR2 YNNKEL (reference sequence). V lost 1 base and J lost 0, with 10 bases in between. The CDR3 has 16 residues. Here immunoSEQ multiplex PCR was the method, and the copy in TCRdb shows in-frame clones only, minus some. Here the sample spans about 310,000 clones, approximately 87% being singletons. The V call is TRBV3-1 (or the pseudogene TRBV3-2), the J call TRBJ1-3; D call uncertain. This receptor was obtained from a woman in her fifties or sixties who had recovered from COVID-19. The sequenced sample consisted of peripheral blood. This CDR3 reads CASSQGPAASGNTIYF. DNA for the CDR3: TGTGCCAGCAGCCAAGGCCCGGCGGCCTCTGGAAACACCATATATTTT.